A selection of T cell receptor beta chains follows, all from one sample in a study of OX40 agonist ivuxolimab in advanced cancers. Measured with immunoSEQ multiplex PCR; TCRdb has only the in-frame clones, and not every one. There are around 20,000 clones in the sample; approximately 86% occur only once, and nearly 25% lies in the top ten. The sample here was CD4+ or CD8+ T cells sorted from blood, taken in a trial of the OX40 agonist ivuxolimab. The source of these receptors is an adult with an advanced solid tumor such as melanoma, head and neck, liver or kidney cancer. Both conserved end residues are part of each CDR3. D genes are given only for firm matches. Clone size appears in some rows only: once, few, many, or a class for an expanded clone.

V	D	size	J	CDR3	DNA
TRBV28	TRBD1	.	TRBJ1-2	CASSSMTGGGYGYTF	TGTGCCAGCAGTTCGATGACAGGGGGCGGCTATGGCTACACCTTC
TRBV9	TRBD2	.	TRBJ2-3	CASSVTGLAGDVADTQYF	TGTGCCAGCAGCGTTACGGGACTAGCGGGAGACGTCGCAGATACGCAGTATTTT
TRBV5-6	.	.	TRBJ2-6	CASRLRGSGANVLTF	TGTGCCAGCAGGCTGAGGGGCTCTGGGGCCAACGTCCTGACTTTC
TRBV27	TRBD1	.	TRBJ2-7	CASSLSPGQGNEQYF	TGTGCCAGCAGTTTATCACCGGGACAGGGGAACGAGCAGTACTTC
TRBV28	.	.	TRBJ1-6	CASSESDGVSSPLHF	TGTGCCAGCAGCGAATCGGACGGAGTATCTTCACCCCTCCACTTT
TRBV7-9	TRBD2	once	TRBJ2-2	CASSSTSGYKPGELFF	TGTGCCAGCAGCTCGACTAGCGGATATAAGCCCGGGGAGCTGTTTTTT
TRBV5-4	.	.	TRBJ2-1	CASSPVWGSYNEQFF	TGTGCCAGCAGCCCCGTTTGGGGGTCTTACAATGAGCAGTTCTTC
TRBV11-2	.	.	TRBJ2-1	CASSADSNEQFF	TGTGCCAGCAGCGCAGACAGCAATGAGCAGTTCTTC
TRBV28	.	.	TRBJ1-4	CASSLRRDATNEKLFF	TGTGCCAGCAGTCTGCGACGGGACGCAACTAATGAAAAACTGTTTTTT
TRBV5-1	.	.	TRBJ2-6	CASSLDRDGANVLTF	TGCGCCAGCAGCTTGGATAGGGATGGGGCCAACGTCCTGACTTTC
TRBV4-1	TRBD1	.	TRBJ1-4	CASSQLPGQGDEKLFF	TGCGCCAGCAGCCAGCTCCCGGGACAGGGGGATGAAAAACTGTTTTTT
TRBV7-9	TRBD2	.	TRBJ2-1	CASSPPGTLAGGYNEQFF	TGTGCCAGCAGCCCACCCGGCACGCTAGCGGGGGGATACAATGAGCAGTTCTTC
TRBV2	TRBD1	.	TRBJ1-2	CASGWGTGGRGYTF	TGTGCCAGCGGGTGGGGGACAGGGGGCAGAGGCTACACCTTC
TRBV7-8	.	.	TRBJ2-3	CASSSDSWGTDTQYF	TGTGCCAGCAGCTCAGACAGCTGGGGCACAGATACGCAGTATTTT
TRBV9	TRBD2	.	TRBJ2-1	CASSEGGNEQFF	TGTGCCAGCAGCGAGGGAGGGAATGAGCAGTTCTTC
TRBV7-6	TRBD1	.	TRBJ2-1	CASSLGQLGYNEQFF	TGTGCCAGCAGCTTGGGACAGCTAGGGTACAATGAGCAGTTCTTC
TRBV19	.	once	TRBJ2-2	CASSIGHTGELFF	TGTGCCAGTAGTATAGGACACACCGGGGAGCTGTTTTTT
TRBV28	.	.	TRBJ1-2	CASSSFRHQYGYTF	TGTGCCAGCAGTTCCTTCCGACATCAGTATGGCTACACCTTC
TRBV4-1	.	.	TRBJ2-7	CASSLRGQYEQYF	TGCGCCAGCAGCCTTAGAGGGCAGTACGAGCAGTACTTC
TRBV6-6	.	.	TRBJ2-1	CASSRRGEDNEQFF	TGTGCCAGCAGCAGGAGGGGGGAGGACAATGAGCAGTTCTTC
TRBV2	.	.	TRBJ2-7	CASSNPTRVWEQYF	TGTGCCAGCAGTAACCCGACACGGGTCTGGGAGCAGTACTTC
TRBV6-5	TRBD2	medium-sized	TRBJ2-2	CASSYGGSTGELFF	TGTGCCAGCAGTTACGGCGGGAGCACCGGGGAGCTGTTTTTT
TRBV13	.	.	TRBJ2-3	CASSSRGSSTHRTDTQYF	TGTGCCAGCAGCTCCCGCGGCAGCTCTACCCATCGGACAGATACGCAGTATTTT
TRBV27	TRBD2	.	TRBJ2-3	CASSRTSVLSTDTQYF	TGTGCCAGCAGTAGGACTAGCGTACTGTCAACAGATACGCAGTATTTT
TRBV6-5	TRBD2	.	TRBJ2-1	CASSYGASGGGEQFF	TGTGCCAGCAGTTATGGGGCTAGCGGAGGTGGTGAGCAGTTCTTC
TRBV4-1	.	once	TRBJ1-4	CASSQDGYPSEKLFF	TGCGCCAGCAGCCAAGATGGTTATCCTAGTGAAAAACTGTTTTTT
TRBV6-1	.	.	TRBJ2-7	CASSGGSTYEQYF	TGTGCCAGCAGTGGCGGGTCCACCTACGAGCAGTACTTC
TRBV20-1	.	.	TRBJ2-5	CSTWRETQYF	TGCAGTACTTGGCGGGAGACCCAGTACTTC
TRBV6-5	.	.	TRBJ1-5	CASSEGQPQHF	TGTGCCAGCAGTGAGGGTCAGCCCCAGCATTTT
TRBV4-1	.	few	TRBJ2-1	CASSLTNIDEQFF	TGCGCCAGCAGCCTGACAAATATCGATGAGCAGTTCTTC
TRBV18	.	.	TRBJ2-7	CASRGAGYEQYF	TGTGCCAGCAGGGGCGCGGGTTACGAGCAGTACTTC
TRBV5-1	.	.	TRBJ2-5	CASSWGLGETQYF	TGCGCCAGCAGCTGGGGACTTGGAGAGACCCAGTACTTC
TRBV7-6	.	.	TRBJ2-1	CASSTYPGTGNNEQFF	TGTGCCAGCAGCACGTACCCCGGGACGGGGAACAATGAGCAGTTCTTC
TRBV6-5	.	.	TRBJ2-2	CASSRGGISTGELFF	TGTGCCAGCAGCCGAGGAGGGATTTCTACCGGGGAGCTGTTTTTT
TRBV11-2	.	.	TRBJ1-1	CASSLYGEGAEAFF	TGTGCCAGCAGCTTATATGGGGAAGGTGCTGAAGCTTTCTTT
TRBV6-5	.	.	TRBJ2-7	CASSGTNSYEQYF	TGTGCCAGCAGTGGGACAAACTCCTACGAGCAGTACTTC
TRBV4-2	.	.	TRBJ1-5	CASSQEAGGIQPQHF	TGTGCCAGCAGCCAAGAGGCAGGAGGGATCCAGCCCCAGCATTTT
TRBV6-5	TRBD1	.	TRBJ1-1	CASTQTGGGNTEAFF	TGTGCCAGCACCCAAACAGGGGGGGGGAACACTGAAGCTTTCTTT
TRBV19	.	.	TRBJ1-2	CASSITGSYGYTF	TGTGCCAGTAGTATTACAGGCAGCTATGGCTACACCTTC
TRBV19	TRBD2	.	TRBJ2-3	CASSIGEWLAGEVTQYF	TGTGCCAGTAGTATCGGAGAATGGCTAGCGGGAGAGGTTACGCAGTATTTT
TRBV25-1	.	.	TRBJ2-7	CASSQGPEQYF	TGTGCCAGTTCTCAGGGGCCCGAGCAGTACTTC
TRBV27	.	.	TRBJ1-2	CASSFSRTALHGYTF	TGTGCCAGCAGTTTTAGTCGGACGGCCCTCCATGGCTACACCTTC
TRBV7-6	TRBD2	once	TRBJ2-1	CASSLGLASINEQFF	TGTGCCAGCAGCTTGGGACTAGCCTCGATTAATGAGCAGTTCTTC
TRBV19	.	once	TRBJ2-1	CASSISTAGISYEQFF	TGTGCCAGTAGTATAAGCACGGCAGGGATAAGTTATGAGCAGTTCTTC
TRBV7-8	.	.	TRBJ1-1	CASTDLGETEAFF	TGTGCCAGCACGGACCTCGGAGAGACTGAAGCTTTCTTT
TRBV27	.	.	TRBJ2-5	CASSPDTSQETQYF	TGTGCCAGCAGTCCCGACACTAGCCAAGAGACCCAGTACTTC
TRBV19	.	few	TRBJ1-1	CASSWSGVGTEAFF	TGTGCCAGTAGTTGGTCTGGGGTTGGGACTGAAGCTTTCTTT
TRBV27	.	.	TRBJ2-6	CASSPGWGANVLTF	TGTGCCAGCAGTCCCGGGTGGGGGGCCAACGTCCTGACTTTC
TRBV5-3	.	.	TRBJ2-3	CASSRSLSDTQYF	TGTGCCAGCAGCAGGTCACTGTCGGATACGCAGTATTTT